This T cell receptor beta chain originates from a study of T cell repertoires in cytomegalovirus infection. Background on the study: It was the public TCR beta signatures that indicated both CMV infection and matching HLA type.

General study findings and limits: Identification of carriers of CMV plus the relevant HLA was achieved through cumulative public TCR beta family frequency. HLA-C-restricted CMV clonotypes gave the most frequent clonotype in two of eight donors.

TCRdb fed the reads into MiXCR, producing one record per CDR3 protein. The table has 160,000 or so distinct CDR3 sequences, 17% seen once. About this clonotype: Antigen unknown.

CDR3 length: 18 amino acids. Trimming at V came to 2 bases and at J to 9 bases, leaving 18 bases not matched to a gene. Germline lookup yields CDR1 SGHNT and CDR2 YYREEE (reference sequence). This TCR came from a human donor in good health (CMV status not recorded). Some clones in this sample may be carry-over from other donors' samples. The V gene is TRBV5-4, the J gene TRBJ2-1; 9 nucleotides line up with TRBD1. The source material was CD8+ T cells from PBMCs. CDR3: CASSFVPGQGRSSVEQFF. CDR3 coding DNA: TGTGCCAGCAGCTTCGTCCCGGGACAGGGTCGTTCGTCCGTTGAGCAGTTCTTC.